A single sample gave rise to the 11 T cell receptor beta chains below, sequenced in a study of identical twins. TCRdb called the 5' RACE reads again in MiXCR, with one record for every CDR3 protein. Here the sample spans approximately 600,000 distinct CDR3 sequences, roughly 7.2% being singletons. These same data were also listed under a study on yellow fever vaccine responses in identical twins.

Sequencing input: PBMCs. These receptors all come from a woman between 18 and 30 years old in good health.

This clonotype was observed at least ten times. The V gene is TRBV7-9, the J gene TRBJ2-7; D remains unclear. The ends were cut back, 2 bases at V and 3 bases at J, with 11 bases in the middle. CDR1 and CDR2 (germline): SEHNR, FQNEAQ (reference sequence). This CDR3 comprises 14 residues. The CDR3 sequence: CASSLSRLGYEQYV. The CDR3 DNA is TGTGCCAGCAGCTTAAGTAGGCTCGGCTACGAGCAGTACGTC.

The table lists this clonotype with many counts. The CDR3 loop reads CSARDQSGWAGEQFF. CDR3 sequence (DNA): TGCAGTGCTAGAGATCAGTCAGGGTGGGCAGGTGAGCAGTTCTTC. The chain links TRBV20-1 to TRBJ2-1; a weak D match, TRBD1 (5 bases). Germline loops: CDR1 DFQATT, CDR2 SNEGSKA (reference sequence). CDR3 length: 15 amino acids. V gave up 0 bases and J gave up 9 bases, with 18 bases separating them.

The rearrangement links TRBV5-1 to TRBJ2-1; D may be TRBD1 (6 bases). The CDR3 extends over 15 amino acids. CDR1 is SGHRS and CDR2 is YFSETQ in the germline V gene. Trimming cost V 3 bases and J 5 bases, with 15 bases left between them. The CDR3 sequence: CASSSPGQNNNEQFF. Here the CDR3 DNA reads TGCGCCAGCAGCTCACCGGGACAAAATAACAATGAGCAGTTCTTC.

This clonotype was detected ten times or more. V gene TRBV5-1 combines with J gene TRBJ1-1; D remains ambiguous. CDR1 and CDR2 from the germline V gene are SGHRS and YFSETQ. This CDR3 contains 15 residues. With 3 bases removed from V and 4 bases from J, the gap between germline ends came to 16 bases. The CDR3 bases are TGCGCCAGCAGCTCCACTGGGGTGGGAAGCACTGAAGCTTTCTTT. As protein: CASSSTGVGSTEAFF.

This clonotype was counted ten times or more. The chain links TRBV4-1 to TRBJ1-5, with TRBD1 matching 7 bases. V was pared by 3 bases and J by 0 bases, with 2 bases of the junction left unmatched. The length of the CDR3 is 15 residues. CDR1 MGHRA and CDR2 YSYEKL come from the germline V gene. Here the CDR3 reads CASSQTGISNQPQHF. CDR3 nucleotides: TGCGCCAGCAGCCAGACAGGGATTAGCAATCAGCCCCAGCATTTT.

The chain combines TRBV25-1 with TRBJ1-4; the D is unclear. Germline V gene sequence: CDR1 MGHDK, CDR2 SYGVNS. V gave up 3 bases and J gave up 8 bases, with 13 bases separating them. This CDR3 has 14 amino acids. In DNA form, the CDR3 reads TGTGCCAGCAGTGATATGGGTTTGGGGGAAAAACTGTTTTTT. Translation gives CASSDMGLGEKLFF.

This clonotype was counted at least ten times. The chain couples TRBV5-1 to TRBJ2-1; TRBD2 matches 11 bases. The CDR3 sequence is 16 residues long. V was clipped by 2 bases and J by 7 bases; unmatched bases: 8. Germline V gene data show CDR1 as SGHRS and CDR2 as YFSETQ. The CDR3, as DNA: TGCGCCAGCAGCTTCCCACTAGCGGGAGATGGGAATGAGCAGTTCTTC. It is translated as CASSFPLAGDGNEQFF.

This clonotype has a handful of counts. This rearrangement joins TRBV19 to TRBJ2-1; TRBD2 aligns across 11 bases. The CDR3 has 15 amino acids. V lost 0 bases to trimming and J lost 14 bases; unmatched junction nucleotides: 9. The germline V gene has CDR1 LNHDA and CDR2 SQIVND (reference sequence). The chain's CDR3 is CASSIETTSGSSEFF. Written as DNA, the CDR3 is TGTGCCAGTAGTATAGAGACTACTAGCGGGAGCTCGGAGTTCTTC.

The DNA for the CDR3 is TGTGCCAGCAGTTTATTCAGGACAGGTATTCAGTACTTC. Protein: CASSLFRTGIQYF. The chain carries TRBV28 and TRBJ2-4, with TRBD1 identical over 7 bases. CDR3 length equals 13 residues. The germline V gene has CDR1 MDHEN and CDR2 SYDVKM. The V gene end was trimmed by 1 base and the J gene end by 10 bases; junction bases not matched to a gene: 4.

This clonotype was found many times. The genes are TRBV6-4 and TRBJ2-3; no reliable D call. Germline V CDR1 and CDR2: MRHNA, SNTAGT. Trimming removed 0 bases at V and 1 base at J, with 8 bases between. This CDR3 region has 15 residues. The CDR3 is CASSDSIGGTDTQYF. The DNA for the CDR3 is TGTGCCAGCAGTGACTCGATCGGCGGCACAGATACGCAGTATTTT.

This clonotype was observed at least ten times. The chain links TRBV20-1 to TRBJ2-7, with D possibly TRBD2 on 5 matching bases. The CDR3 is 15 amino acids. Trimming removed 2 bases at V and 0 bases at J, with 14 bases between. From germline, CDR1 is DFQATT and CDR2 SNEGSKA (reference sequence). CDR3 in amino acids: CSARSGLKSSYEQYF. CDR3 sequence (DNA): TGCAGTGCTAGATCTGGACTCAAGAGCTCCTACGAGCAGTACTTC.